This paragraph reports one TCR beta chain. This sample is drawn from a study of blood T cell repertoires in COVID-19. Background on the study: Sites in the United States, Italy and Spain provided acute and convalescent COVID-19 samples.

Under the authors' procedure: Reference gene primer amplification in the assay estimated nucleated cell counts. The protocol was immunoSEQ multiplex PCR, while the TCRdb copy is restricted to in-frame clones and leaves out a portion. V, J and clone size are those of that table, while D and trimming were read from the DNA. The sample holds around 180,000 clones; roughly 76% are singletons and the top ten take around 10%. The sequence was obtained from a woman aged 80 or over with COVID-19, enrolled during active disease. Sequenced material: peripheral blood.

CDR3 nucleotide sequence: TGTGCCAGCAGCAACGGTCGATGGGCACAAGAGACCCAGTACTTC. Its protein is CASSNGRWAQETQYF. The chain uses TRBV21-1 and TRBJ2-5; TRBD1, the table's D call, was not compared with the DNA. TRBV21-1 is classified as a pseudogene. This CDR3 comprises 15 residues.